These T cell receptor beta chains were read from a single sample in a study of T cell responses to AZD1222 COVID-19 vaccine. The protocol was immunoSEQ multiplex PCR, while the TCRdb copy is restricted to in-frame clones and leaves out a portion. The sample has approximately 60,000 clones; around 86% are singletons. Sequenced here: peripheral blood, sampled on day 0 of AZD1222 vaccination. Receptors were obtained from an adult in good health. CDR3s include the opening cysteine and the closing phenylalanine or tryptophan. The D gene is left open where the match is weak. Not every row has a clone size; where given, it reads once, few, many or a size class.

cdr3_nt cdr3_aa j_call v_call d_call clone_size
TGTGCTAGTCGTTTGGGAGAGATCGGGGAGCAGTACTTC CASRLGEIGEQYF TRBJ2-7 TRBV12-5 NA NA
TGTGCCAGCAGTTACTCGACAGTCTCCTACAATGAGCAGTTCTTC CASSYSTVSYNEQFF TRBJ2-1 TRBV6-6 NA NA
TGCGCCAGCAGCCAAGTATGGGGGCCTAACTATGGCTACACCTTC CASSQVWGPNYGYTF TRBJ1-2 TRBV4-1 NA NA
TGTGCCAGCAGCTCTGGGGTCTGGGGAAACGAGCAGTACTTC CASSSGVWGNEQYF TRBJ2-7 TRBV7-9 NA NA
TGCGCCAGCAGCCCCCCGGGACAGCTAAACACTGAAGCTTTCTTT CASSPPGQLNTEAFF TRBJ1-1 TRBV4-1 TRBD1 NA
TGCGCCAGCAGCTTGGACAGGAACACTGAAGCTTTCTTT CASSLDRNTEAFF TRBJ1-1 TRBV5-1 NA NA
TGTGCCAGCAGATATACCGGGACTACGAACACCGGGGAGCTGTTTTTT CASRYTGTTNTGELFF TRBJ2-2 TRBV11-3 TRBD2 NA
TGTGCCATCAGAGACAGGGTGGGGAACACTGAAGCTTTCTTT CAIRDRVGNTEAFF TRBJ1-1 TRBV10-3 TRBD1 NA
TGCGCCAGCAGCCAAGATTTGGCACAGGGGGTCTATGGCTACACCTTC CASSQDLAQGVYGYTF TRBJ1-2 TRBV4-1 TRBD1 NA
TGTGCCTGGGATTCCTATAGCGGGAGACAAGAGACCCAGTACTTC CAWDSYSGRQETQYF TRBJ2-5 TRBV30 TRBD2 once
TGTGCCTGGAGTATACAGGGGGGCACAGATACGCAGTATTTT CAWSIQGGTDTQYF TRBJ2-3 TRBV30 TRBD1 NA
TGTGCCAGCAGCTTTTCTACGGGGCCTGACTACGAGCAGTACTTC CASSFSTGPDYEQYF TRBJ2-7 TRBV14 NA NA
TGTGCCAGCAGCCGGACAGTGAACACTGAAGCTTTCTTT CASSRTVNTEAFF TRBJ1-1 TRBV11-3 NA few
TGTGCCAGCAGCAAGACAGAGCATGGATACGAGCAGTACTTC CASSKTEHGYEQYF TRBJ2-7 TRBV27 NA once
TGCGCCAGCAGCTTGGGGGAAAATTCCCGCGAGCAGTACTTC CASSLGENSREQYF TRBJ2-7 TRBV5-1 NA NA
TGTGCCAGCAGCCGACAGGGAGTAGAGACCCAGTACTTC CASSRQGVETQYF TRBJ2-5 TRBV6-5 TRBD1 NA
TGTGCCAGCAGTGCGCAAGCGTGGGGGCTGGACACCATATATTTT CASSAQAWGLDTIYF TRBJ1-3 TRBV27 NA NA
TGTGCCAGCAGCCCCCAAGGGTTGGAGACCGGGGAGCTGTTTTTT CASSPQGLETGELFF TRBJ2-2 TRBV7-2 NA NA
TGTGCCATCAGTGGGGACAGGGCTAACTATGGCTACACCTTC CAISGDRANYGYTF TRBJ1-2 TRBV10-3 TRBD1 once
TGTGCCAGCAGCTTAGGCACAGGTGCAACTAATGAAAAACTGTTTTTT CASSLGTGATNEKLFF TRBJ1-4 TRBV7-9 NA NA
TGTGCCAGCAGCCAAGGAACAGATCAAGAGACCCAGTACTTC CASSQGTDQETQYF TRBJ2-5 TRBV3-1/TRBV3-2 NA NA
TGCGCCAGCAGCCAGACCCTCAGCTCCTACAATGAGCAGTTCTTC CASSQTLSSYNEQFF TRBJ2-1 TRBV5-1 NA NA
TGCGCCAGCAGCTTCCTGACCGGGACCGACGGGTTTTCACCCCTCCACTTT CASSFLTGTDGFSPLHF TRBJ1-6 TRBV4-1 NA NA
TGTGCCACCAGGACAGGGGGCTTTCAAGCTTTCTTT CATRTGGFQAFF TRBJ1-1 TRBV27 TRBD1 NA
TGTGCCAGCAGCTTAGAAAGATACAGGGGAGGTGAAAAACTGTTTTTT CASSLERYRGGEKLFF TRBJ1-4 TRBV7-6 TRBD1 NA
TGTGCCAGCAGTTACTTCTTTGGGGTAGCGGGAAACACCATATATTTT CASSYFFGVAGNTIYF TRBJ1-3 TRBV6-5 NA NA
TGCGCCAGCAGCCAAGAATCGCAGGGGGCGAACAATCAGCCCCAGCATTTT CASSQESQGANNQPQHF TRBJ1-5 TRBV4-3 TRBD1 NA
TGTGCCAGCTCACCACCGGAGGCAGGGGGCGGCTCAGACTATGGCTACACCTTC CASSPPEAGGGSDYGYTF TRBJ1-2 TRBV18 TRBD1 NA
TGTGCCAGCAGTCTGCTAGCGTTGAGCTCCTACGAGCAGTACTTC CASSLLALSSYEQYF TRBJ2-7 TRBV28 NA NA
TGTGCCAACAATACTAGCGGGGGAGGGGACGAGCAGTACTTC CANNTSGGGDEQYF TRBJ2-7 TRBV19 TRBD2 NA